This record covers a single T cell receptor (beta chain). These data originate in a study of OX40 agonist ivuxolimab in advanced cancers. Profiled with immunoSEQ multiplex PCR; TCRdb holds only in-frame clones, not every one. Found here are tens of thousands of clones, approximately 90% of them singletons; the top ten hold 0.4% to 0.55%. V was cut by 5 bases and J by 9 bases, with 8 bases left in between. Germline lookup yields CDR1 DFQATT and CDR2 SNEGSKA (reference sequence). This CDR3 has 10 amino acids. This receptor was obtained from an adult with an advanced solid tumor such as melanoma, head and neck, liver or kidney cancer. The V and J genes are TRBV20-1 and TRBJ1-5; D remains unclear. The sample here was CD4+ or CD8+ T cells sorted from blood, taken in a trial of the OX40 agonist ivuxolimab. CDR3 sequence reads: CSAGKGPQHF. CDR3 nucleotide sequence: TGCAGTGCTGGCAAGGGGCCCCAGCATTTT.